Below, one T cell receptor (beta chain) is given with its context. The source of the sample is a study of early T cells in non-severe SARS-CoV-2 infection. Each CDR3 protein is one row after TCRdb ran MiXCR on the 5' RACE reads. This sample has tens of thousands of distinct CDR3 sequences, with around 4.7% found just once. The V gene's germline CDR1 is MNHEY and CDR2 SVGEGT. The V end was cut by 4 bases, the J end by 2 bases, with 12 bases between. The CDR3 covers 15 residues. The clonotype was recovered from an adult who was a healthcare worker with PCR-confirmed SARS-CoV-2 infection or an uninfected control (not recorded which). Sample: whole blood. The genes are TRBV6-2 or TRBV6-3 and TRBJ2-1; the D call may be TRBD1 or TRBD2 (5 bases each). The CDR3 is CASSWDGKPYNEQFF. The CDR3, as DNA: TGTGCCAGCAGTTGGGACGGGAAACCCTACAATGAGCAGTTCTTC.